The present T cell receptor beta chain was sequenced within a study of blood T cell repertoires in COVID-19. On the study more broadly: PBMCs, B-cell-depleted T cells, or T cells were the source of the cDNA or gDNA that made up the material.

J gave up 1 base and V 4 bases, and 15 bases lay outside the gene matches. The CDR3 has 18 residues. Germline V gives CDR1 SGHRS, CDR2 YFSETQ. Using immunoSEQ multiplex PCR, the repertoire was profiled, and TCRdb retains in-frame clones only, with some absent. The table lists about 200,000 clones, 75% to 95% of them singletons. Sample: peripheral blood. V is TRBV5-1 and J is TRBJ2-3; 7 nucleotides align to TRBD2. The receptor was derived from a man aged 45-60 years with acute or convalescent COVID-19. The CDR3 DNA follows: TGCGCCAGCAGCCTCCTCAAGCGGGATCTACTGGGCACAGATACGCAGTATTTT. It encodes CASSLLKRDLLGTDTQYF.